This T cell receptor beta chain was observed in a study of cytomegalovirus exposure and HLA in healthy donors. Study outcomes and limitations: DRB1 showed the most TCR associations and HLA-C the fewest in a later analysis, as rates varied by HLA locus. In a later analysis, an Asian-associated ancestry cluster reportedly showed fewer N-insertions than the roughly 730-donor mean.

This clone showed up just a few times. What it binds is not known. Trimming took off 8 bases at V and 4 bases at J, with 11 bases between the two ends. Looked up from germline, CDR1 is MNHEY and CDR2 is SVGAGI. The CDR3 consists of 12 residues. 13 Jbeta primers and 60 Vbeta primers were used for the PCR. Sequenced by immunoSEQ multiplex PCR; TCRdb stores in-frame clones only, minus some. The profile shows roughly 90,000 clones, about 68% of them singletons. Material: PBMCs. V usage is TRBV6-5 and J usage is TRBJ1-1, with a tentative D call TRBD1 (5 bases). The sequence was collected from a man aged 25 to 40 in good health and CMV-seropositive. CDR3 amino acids: CASRTGGTEAFF. CDR3 bases: TGTGCCAGCCGGACCGGGGGCACTGAAGCTTTCTTT.